The 5 T cell receptor beta chains below all came from one sample that was sequenced in a study of blood T cell repertoires in COVID-19. Clones were read by immunoSEQ multiplex PCR, and TCRdb kept only the in-frame ones, dropping some. This sample carries some 110,000 clones, roughly 88% of them seen once, and the ten largest clones take roughly 0.89%. Sequencing was performed on peripheral blood. All receptors derive from a woman aged 70-85 years with acute or convalescent COVID-19.

The table lists this clone with a count of one. CDR3 in amino acids: CAISAREGPYEQYF. The CDR3 DNA reads TGTGCCATCAGTGCTAGAGAGGGCCCCTACGAGCAGTACTTC. This sequence joins TRBV10-3 and TRBJ2-7; tentatively, D is TRBD2 (5 bases). Germline-derived CDR1 and CDR2 are ENHRY and SYGVKD. The CDR3 spans 14 residues. V shed 4 bases and J shed 2 bases, with 12 bases lying between them.

V is TRBV5-4 and J is TRBJ2-7; 13 bases line up with TRBD2. This CDR3 has 18 residues. Germline loops: CDR1 SGHNT, CDR2 YYREEE (reference sequence). The J segment lost 4 bases and the V segment lost 7 bases, leaving 17 bases of the junction unmatched. The chain's CDR3 is CASSPRTSGGPTMYEQYF. The CDR3 DNA follows: TGTGCCAGCTCCCCCCGGACTAGCGGGGGCCCTACAATGTACGAGCAGTACTTC.

CDR3 loop: CASSLSRDSTDTQYF. Written as DNA, the CDR3 is TGCGCCAGCAGCCTTTCCCGGGACTCCACAGATACGCAGTATTTT. The chain links TRBV5-1 to TRBJ2-3; tentative D call: TRBD2 (6 bases). The CDR3 loop spans 15 amino acids. The germline V gene has CDR1 SGHRS and CDR2 YFSETQ. Trimming removed 4 bases at V and 2 bases at J, with 14 bases between.

The genes are TRBV11-2 and TRBJ2-3, with D maybe TRBD2 (6 bases). The CDR3 is made up of 14 amino acids. The germline V gene has CDR1 SGHAT and CDR2 FQNNGV. With 7 bases removed from V and 1 base from J, the gap between germline ends came to 12 bases. CDR3 residues: CASISLAGTDTQYF. The CDR3 DNA reads as TGTGCCAGCATCTCTTTAGCGGGCACAGATACGCAGTATTTT.

Only one count was recorded for this clone. This sequence joins TRBV5-6 and TRBJ1-1, with TRBD1 as a possible D gene (5 bases). The CDR3 is 16 residues long. CDR1 SGHDT and CDR2 YYEEEE come from the germline V gene. V was clipped by 2 bases and J by 0 bases, with 14 bases between them. In DNA form, the CDR3 reads TGTGCCAGCAGCTTTCGAAATCTGGGGCTGAACACTGAAGCTTTCTTT. Its protein is CASSFRNLGLNTEAFF.